This paragraph covers one T cell receptor beta chain sequence. The data stem from a study of OX40 agonist ivuxolimab in advanced cancers. Looking at the study overall: Patients received the agonistic anti-OX40 (CD134) antibody ivuxolimab.

The CDR3 covers 13 residues. The germline gives CDR1 ENHRY, CDR2 SYGVKD. The V gene lost 9 bases and the J gene lost 6 bases, with 17 bases spanning the gap. Method: immunoSEQ multiplex PCR; TCRdb's copy keeps in-frame clones and lacks some. The data hold fewer than 13,000 clones, with roughly 80% observed a single time. The J gene is TRBJ1-1, the V gene TRBV10-3; D may be TRBD1 (5 bases). This clonotype originated in an adult with an advanced solid tumor such as melanoma, head and neck, liver or kidney cancer. The sequencing here drew on CD4+ or CD8+ T cells sorted from blood, taken in a trial of the OX40 agonist ivuxolimab. CDR3 in amino acids: CAMTGRGDSEAFF. DNA of the CDR3: TGTGCCATGACGGGACGGGGAGATTCTGAAGCTTTCTTT.